This TCR beta chain originates from a study of blood T cells in healthy people across ages. CDR1 is SGHTA, CDR2 FQGTGA, per germline. This CDR3 comprises 13 residues. V lost 5 bases, J lost 6 bases, and 11 bases lay in between. Points from the study as a whole: No one knew whether donors had CMV, which possibly confounded expanded clonotype changes. A conclusive naive versus antigen-experienced comparison was prevented by the unsorted PBMCs. With naive T cell percentage, TCR beta diversity showed a strong correlation.

As regards this clonotype: The antigen is not known.

The authors ran a second PCR of 7 to 11 cycles using a sample-barcoded 5' primer and a J-beta primer mix. One entry per CDR3 protein, called by TCRdb with MiXCR from the 5' RACE reads. This table holds 790,000 or so distinct CDR3 sequences, just over 55% found once. Sequenced sample: blood. The V call is TRBV7-3, the J call TRBJ2-1, with a tentative D call TRBD1 (5 bases). The receptor was isolated from a man aged 35 to 55 in good health. The CDR3 coding sequence is TGTGCCAGCAGCCCCGTAGGGGCCAATGAGCAGTTCTTC. It translates to CASSPVGANEQFF.